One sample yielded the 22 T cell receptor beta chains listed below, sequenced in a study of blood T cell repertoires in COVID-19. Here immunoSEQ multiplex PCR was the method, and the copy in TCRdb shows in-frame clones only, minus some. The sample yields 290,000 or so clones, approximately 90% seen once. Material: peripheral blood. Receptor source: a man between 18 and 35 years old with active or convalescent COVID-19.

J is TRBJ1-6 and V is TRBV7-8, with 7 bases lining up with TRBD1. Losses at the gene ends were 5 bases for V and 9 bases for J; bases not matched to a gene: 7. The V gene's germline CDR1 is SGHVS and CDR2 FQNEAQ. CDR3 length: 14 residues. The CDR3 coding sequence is TGTGCCAGCAGCGTGACAGGGTTTAGTTCACCCCTCCACTTT. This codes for CASSVTGFSSPLHF. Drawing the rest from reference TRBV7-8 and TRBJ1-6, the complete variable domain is GAGVSQSPRYKVAKRGQDVALRCDPISGHVSLFWYQQALGQGPEFLTYFQNEAQLDKSGLPSDRFFAERPEGSVSTLKIQRTQQEDSAVYLCASSVTGFSSPLHFGNGTRLTVT.

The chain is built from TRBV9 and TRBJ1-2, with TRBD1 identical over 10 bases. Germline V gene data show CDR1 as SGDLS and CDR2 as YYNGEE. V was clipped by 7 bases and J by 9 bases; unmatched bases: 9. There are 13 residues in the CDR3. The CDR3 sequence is CASGQGDVYSYTF. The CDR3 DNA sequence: TGTGCCAGCGGACAGGGGGACGTTTATAGCTACACCTTC. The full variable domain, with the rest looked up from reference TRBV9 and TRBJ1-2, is DSGVTQTPKHLITATGQRVTLRCSPRSGDLSVYWYQQSLDQGLQFLIQYYNGEERAKGNILERFSAQQFPDLHSELNLSSLELGDSALYFCASGQGDVYSYTFGSGTRLTVV.

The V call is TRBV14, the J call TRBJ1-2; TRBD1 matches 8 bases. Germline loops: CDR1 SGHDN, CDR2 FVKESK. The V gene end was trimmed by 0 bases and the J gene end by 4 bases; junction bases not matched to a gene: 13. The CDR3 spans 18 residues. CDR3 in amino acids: CASSQDVGRGLLSYGYTF. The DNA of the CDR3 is TGTGCCAGCAGCCAAGATGTGGGCAGGGGGCTCCTGTCCTATGGCTACACCTTC.

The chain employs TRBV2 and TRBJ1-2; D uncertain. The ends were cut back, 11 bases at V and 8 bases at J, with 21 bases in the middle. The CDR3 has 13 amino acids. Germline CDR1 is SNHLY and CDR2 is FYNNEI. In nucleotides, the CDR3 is TGTGCCGGAGCACTGGGGAGAGGTTACGGCTACACCTTC. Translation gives CAGALGRGYGYTF.

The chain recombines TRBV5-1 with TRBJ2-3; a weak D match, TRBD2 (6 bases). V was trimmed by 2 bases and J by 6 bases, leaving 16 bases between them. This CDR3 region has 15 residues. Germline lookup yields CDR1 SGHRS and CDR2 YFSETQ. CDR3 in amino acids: CASSFTYQEGDTQYF. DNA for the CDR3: TGCGCCAGCAGCTTTACCTACCAGGAGGGGGATACGCAGTATTTT.

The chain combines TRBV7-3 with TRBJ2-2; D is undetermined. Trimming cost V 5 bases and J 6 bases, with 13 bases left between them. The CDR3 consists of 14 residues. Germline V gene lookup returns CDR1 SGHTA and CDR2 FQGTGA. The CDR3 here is CASSAKPFSGELFF. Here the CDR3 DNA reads TGTGCCAGCAGCGCTAAGCCCTTCTCCGGGGAGCTGTTTTTT.

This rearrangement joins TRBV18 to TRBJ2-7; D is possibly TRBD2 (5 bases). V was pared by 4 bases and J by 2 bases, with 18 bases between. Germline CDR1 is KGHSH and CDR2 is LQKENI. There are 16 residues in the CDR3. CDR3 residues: CASSLRTGGRTYEQYF. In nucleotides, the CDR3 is TGTGCCAGCTCACTTAGAACCGGAGGCCGAACCTACGAGCAGTACTTC.

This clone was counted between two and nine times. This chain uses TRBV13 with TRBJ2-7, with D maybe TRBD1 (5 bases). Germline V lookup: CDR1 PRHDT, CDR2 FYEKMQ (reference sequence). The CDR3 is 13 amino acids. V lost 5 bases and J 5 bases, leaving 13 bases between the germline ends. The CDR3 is CASSPRRQHEQYF. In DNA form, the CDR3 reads TGTGCCAGCAGCCCCCGAAGACAGCACGAGCAGTACTTC.

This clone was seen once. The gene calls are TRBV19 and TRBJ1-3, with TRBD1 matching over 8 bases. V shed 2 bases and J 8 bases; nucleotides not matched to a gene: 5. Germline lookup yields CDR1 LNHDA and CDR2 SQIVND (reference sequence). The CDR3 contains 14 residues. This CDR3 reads CASSIRTGRDTIYF. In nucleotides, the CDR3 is TGTGCCAGTAGTATAAGGACAGGGAGGGACACCATATATTTT.

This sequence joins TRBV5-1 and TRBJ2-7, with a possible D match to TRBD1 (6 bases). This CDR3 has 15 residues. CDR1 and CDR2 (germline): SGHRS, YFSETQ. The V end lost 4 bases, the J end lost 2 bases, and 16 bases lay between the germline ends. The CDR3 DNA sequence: TGCGCCAGCAGCAGGAACAGGGCTCCTGCCTACGAGCAGTACTTC. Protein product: CASSRNRAPAYEQYF.

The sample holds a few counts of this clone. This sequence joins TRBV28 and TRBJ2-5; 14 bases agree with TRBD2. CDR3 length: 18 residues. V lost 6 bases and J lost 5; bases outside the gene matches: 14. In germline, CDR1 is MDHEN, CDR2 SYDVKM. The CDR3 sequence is CASRKPGLAGVVRETQYF. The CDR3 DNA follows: TGTGCCAGCAGAAAGCCGGGACTAGCGGGAGTAGTGAGGGAGACCCAGTACTTC.

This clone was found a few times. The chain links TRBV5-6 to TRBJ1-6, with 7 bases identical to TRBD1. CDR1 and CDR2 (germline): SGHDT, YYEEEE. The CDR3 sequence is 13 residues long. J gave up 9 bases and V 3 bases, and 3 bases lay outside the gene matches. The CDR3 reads CASSSGQTSPLHF. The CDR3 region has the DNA TGTGCCAGCAGCTCGGGACAGACTTCACCCCTCCACTTT.

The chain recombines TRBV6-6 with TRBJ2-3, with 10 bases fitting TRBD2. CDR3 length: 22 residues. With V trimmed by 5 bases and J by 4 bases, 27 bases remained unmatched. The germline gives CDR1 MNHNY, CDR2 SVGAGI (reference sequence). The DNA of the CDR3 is TGTGCCAGCAGTCACCCACTGTGGGCTAGCGGGAGTCCCCTCTGGGTCGCAGATACGCAGTATTTT. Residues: CASSHPLWASGSPLWVADTQYF.

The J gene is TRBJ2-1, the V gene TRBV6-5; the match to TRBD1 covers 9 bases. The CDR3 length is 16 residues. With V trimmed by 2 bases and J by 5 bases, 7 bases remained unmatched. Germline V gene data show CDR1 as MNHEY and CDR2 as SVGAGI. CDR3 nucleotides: TGTGCCAGCAGTTACAGTTGGGGACAGGGAGACAATGAGCAGTTCTTC. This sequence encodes CASSYSWGQGDNEQFF.

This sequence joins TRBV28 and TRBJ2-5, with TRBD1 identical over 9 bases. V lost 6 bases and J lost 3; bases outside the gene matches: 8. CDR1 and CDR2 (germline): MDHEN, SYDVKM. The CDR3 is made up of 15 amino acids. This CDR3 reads CASSFLDRGKETQYF. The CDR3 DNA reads TGTGCCAGCAGCTTCCTGGACAGGGGAAAAGAGACCCAGTACTTC.

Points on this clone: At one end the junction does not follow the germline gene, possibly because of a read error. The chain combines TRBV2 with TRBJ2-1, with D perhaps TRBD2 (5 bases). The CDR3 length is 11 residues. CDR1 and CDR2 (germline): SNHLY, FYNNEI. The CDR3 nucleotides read TGTGCCAGCAGTGATGGAGGACCTGAGATCTTC. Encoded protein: CASSDGGPEIF.

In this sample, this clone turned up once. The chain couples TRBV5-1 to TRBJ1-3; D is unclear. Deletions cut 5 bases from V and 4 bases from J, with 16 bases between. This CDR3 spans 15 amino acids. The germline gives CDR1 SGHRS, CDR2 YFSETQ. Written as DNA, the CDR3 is TGCGCCAGCAGTCCCCTCGCGGTGGAAGGAAACACCATATATTTT. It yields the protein CASSPLAVEGNTIYF.

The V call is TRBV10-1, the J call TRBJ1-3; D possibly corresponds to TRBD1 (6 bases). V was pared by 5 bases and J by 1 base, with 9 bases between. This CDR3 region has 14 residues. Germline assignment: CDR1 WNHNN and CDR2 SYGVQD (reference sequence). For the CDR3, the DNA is TGCGCCAGCAGTCGGACAGCGTCTGGAAACACCATATATTTT. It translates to CASSRTASGNTIYF.

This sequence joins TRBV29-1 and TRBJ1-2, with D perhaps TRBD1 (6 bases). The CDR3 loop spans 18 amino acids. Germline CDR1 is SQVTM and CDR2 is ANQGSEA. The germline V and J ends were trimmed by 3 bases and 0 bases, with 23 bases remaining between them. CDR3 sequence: CSVEGSLGARRANYGYTF. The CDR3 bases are TGCAGCGTTGAGGGCTCTTTGGGGGCCCGACGGGCTAACTATGGCTACACCTTC.

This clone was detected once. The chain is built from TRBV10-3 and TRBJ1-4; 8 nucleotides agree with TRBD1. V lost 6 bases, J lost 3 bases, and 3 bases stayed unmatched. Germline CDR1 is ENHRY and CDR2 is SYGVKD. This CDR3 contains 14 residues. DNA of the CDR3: TGTGCCATCAGCCCACAGGGGGCTAATGAAAAACTGTTTTTT. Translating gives CAISPQGANEKLFF.

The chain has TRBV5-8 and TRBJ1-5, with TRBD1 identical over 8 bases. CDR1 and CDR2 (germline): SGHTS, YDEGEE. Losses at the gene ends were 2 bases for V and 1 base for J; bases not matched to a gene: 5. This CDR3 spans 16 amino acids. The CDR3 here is CASSFRGLRSNQPQHF. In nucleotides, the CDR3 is TGTGCCAGCAGCTTCAGGGGGCTTAGAAGCAATCAGCCCCAGCATTTT. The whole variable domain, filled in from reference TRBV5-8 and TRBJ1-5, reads EAGVTQSPTHLIKTRGQQATLRCSPISGHTSVYWYQQALGLGLQFLLWYDEGEERNRGNFPPRFSGRQFPNYSSELNVNALELEDSALYLCASSFRGLRSNQPQHFGDGTRLSIL.

The CDR3 DNA reads TGTGCTAGTGGGGACGGACAGGGCTACGCAACTAATGAAAAACTGTTTTTT. This translates into CASGDGQGYATNEKLFF. The V and J genes are TRBV12-5 and TRBJ1-4; 8 bases align to TRBD1. V shed 6 bases, J shed 0 bases, and the junction held 9 bases outside the gene matches. Per the germline V gene, CDR1 is LGHNT and CDR2 is FRNRAP. This CDR3 has 17 amino acids.